Following are 6 T cell receptor beta chains from one sample sequenced in a study of human T cells and chemical hapten exposure. Library preparation tagged each individual cDNA molecule with a unique molecular identifier. TCRdb passed the reads through MiXCR, listing each CDR3 protein once. The sample contains fewer than 650 distinct CDR3 sequences, about 91% of which appear only once. As to treatment: therapeutic diphenylcyclopropenone sensitization with weekly scalp DPC. The sample in question was whole blood, obtained before DPC sensitization or 2, 6, or about 24 weeks after (not recorded which). All receptors come from an adult with alopecia areata. Some clones in this sample may be carry-over from other donors' samples. This table probably holds off-target reads from a library built for another chain.

The rearrangement links TRBV4-3 to TRBJ2-1; D unclear. The CDR3 contains 12 residues. Per the germline V gene, CDR1 is LGHNA and CDR2 is YSLEER. V lost 0 bases and J 6 bases, leaving 3 bases between the germline ends. The CDR3 nucleotides read TGCGCCAGCAGCCAAGATCTCAATGAGCAGTTCTTC. This encodes CASSQDLNEQFF.

The rearrangement uses TRBV12-3 or TRBV12-4 and TRBJ2-1, with D maybe TRBD1 (8 bases). CDR3 size: 14 residues. Trimming cost V 6 bases and J 6 bases, with 15 bases left between them. In nucleotides, the CDR3 is TGTGCCAGCAGGATGGACAGGGAGGGCAATGAGCAGTTCTTC. It encodes CASRMDREGNEQFF.

The V and J genes are TRBV7-9 and TRBJ2-7; D remains unclear. The CDR3 consists of 12 residues. Trimming removed 8 bases at V and 0 bases at J, with 8 bases between. Germline CDR1 and CDR2: SEHNR and FQNEAQ (reference sequence). The CDR3 is CASERSSYEQYF. The CDR3 region has the DNA TGTGCCAGCGAGAGAAGCTCCTACGAGCAGTACTTC. Full variable domain (missing parts from reference TRBV7-9 and TRBJ2-7): DTGVSQNPRHKITKRGQNVTFRCDPISEHNRLYWYRQTLGQGPEFLTYFQNEAQLEKSRLLSDRFSAERPKGSFSTLEIQRTEQGDSAMYLCASERSSYEQYFGPGTRLTVT.

The CDR3: CASSLGEYYGYTF. Written as DNA, the CDR3 is TGTGCCAGCAGCTTGGGGGAATACTATGGCTACACCTTC. This chain joins TRBV5-4 and TRBJ1-2, with D uncertain. The ends were cut back, 0 bases at V and 3 bases at J, with 6 bases in the middle. Germline V lookup: CDR1 SGHNT, CDR2 YYREEE (reference sequence). The CDR3 spans 13 residues.

The chain is built from TRBV18 and TRBJ2-3; D is uncertain. CDR3 length: 11 residues. The V and J ends lost 2 bases and 6 bases respectively, with 3 bases between them. Per germline, CDR1 KGHSH and CDR2 LQKENI. This CDR3 is CASSPWDTQYF. In DNA form, the CDR3 reads TGTGCCAGCTCACCATGGGATACGCAGTATTTT.

V is TRBV20-1 and J is TRBJ2-5, with D hard to call. CDR3 length: 12 amino acids. The V gene's germline CDR1 is DFQATT and CDR2 SNEGSKA (reference sequence). V lost 2 bases and J lost 2, with 6 bases in between. The chain's CDR3 is CSARTPQETQYF. The CDR3 DNA reads as TGCAGTGCTAGAACTCCTCAAGAGACCCAGTACTTC.